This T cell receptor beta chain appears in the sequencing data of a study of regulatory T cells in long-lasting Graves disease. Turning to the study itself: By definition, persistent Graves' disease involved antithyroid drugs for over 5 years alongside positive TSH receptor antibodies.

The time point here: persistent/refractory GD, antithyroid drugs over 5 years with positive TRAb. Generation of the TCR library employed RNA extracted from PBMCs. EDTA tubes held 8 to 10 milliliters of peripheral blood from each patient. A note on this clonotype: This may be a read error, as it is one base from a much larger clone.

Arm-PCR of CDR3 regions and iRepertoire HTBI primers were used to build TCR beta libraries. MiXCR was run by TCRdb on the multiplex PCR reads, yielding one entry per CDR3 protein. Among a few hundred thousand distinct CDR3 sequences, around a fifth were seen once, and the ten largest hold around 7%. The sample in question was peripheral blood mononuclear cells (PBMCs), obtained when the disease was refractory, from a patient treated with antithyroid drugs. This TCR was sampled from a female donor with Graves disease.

The CDR3 protein is CANSLLGVRQPQHF. CDR3 bases: TGTGCCAACAGCCTGCTCGGGGTACGTCAGCCCCAGCATTTT. The chain links TRBV7-9 to TRBJ1-5; D not resolved. Germline CDR1 SEHNR, CDR2 FQNEAQ (reference sequence). This CDR3 spans 14 amino acids.